Described below is a single TCR beta chain sequence and its context. Its antigen is not known. The record originates from a study of T cell repertoires in cytomegalovirus infection. At the level of the study: Public TCR beta signatures indicated both CMV infection and matching HLA type.

TCRdb reprocessed the reads with MiXCR, giving one entry per CDR3 protein. The sample shows about 260,000 distinct CDR3 sequences, about an eighth of them seen only once. Points from the study as a whole: Carriers of CMV plus the relevant HLA were identified by cumulative public TCR beta family frequency. Dominating the ex vivo response were HLA-C-restricted CMV-specific TCR beta clonotypes.

There are 19 residues in the CDR3. Germline-derived CDR1 and CDR2 are MNHEY and SVGAGI. V was shortened by 5 bases and J by 5 bases, with 25 bases between the two germline ends. The sequence derives from a human donor in good health (CMV status not recorded). Some clones in this sample may be carry-over from other donors' samples. Sequenced input: PBMCs. The chain joins TRBV6-5 to TRBJ1-6; D is perhaps TRBD1 (5 bases). The CDR3 coding sequence is TGTGCCAGCAGTCCTACCGACAGCGTCCTAGAGTCGCATAATTCACCCCTCCACTTT. Its translation: CASSPTDSVLESHNSPLHF.